The sequence of this TCR beta chain was determined in a study of post-analysis software for immune sequencing data. TCR beta libraries were prepared from cDNA with unique molecular identifiers. TCRdb recomputed calls from the PCR reads with MiXCR, one row per CDR3 protein. The sample includes hundreds of thousands of distinct CDR3 sequences, 55% to 60% of them seen just once. On this clonotype: Its cognate antigen is unknown.

General study findings and limits: People with multiple sclerosis had a significantly lower normalized Chao1 diversity than controls did.

This clonotype was obtained from a girl aged 2-10 years with multiple sclerosis. Sequencing input: blood.

The CDR3 DNA is TGTGCCAGCAGTACTCACCTGACAGGGGGCGAATACGAGCAGTACTTC. It specifies CASSTHLTGGEYEQYF. The chain carries TRBV6-6 and TRBJ2-7, with 10 bases fitting TRBD1. This CDR3 is 16 amino acids long. The germline gives CDR1 MNHNY, CDR2 SVGAGI (reference sequence). V shed 5 bases, J shed 4 bases, and the junction held 11 bases outside the gene matches.